This paragraph reports one TCR beta chain. The CDR3 has 13 amino acids. J gave up 9 bases and V 5 bases, and 6 bases lay outside the gene matches. CDR1 is LGHNA, CDR2 YSLEER, per germline. The sample is drawn from a study of lymphopenia after photon versus proton radiotherapy. The protocol was immunoSEQ multiplex PCR, while the TCRdb copy is restricted to in-frame clones and leaves out a portion. The data hold some 27,000 clones, with roughly 86% observed a single time. The sequenced sample was peripheral blood, obtained from a patient treated with photon-based radiotherapy. This TCR was sampled from a man aged 50-59 years with gastric cancer. The rearrangement uses TRBV4-3 and TRBJ1-5, with 8 bases lining up with TRBD1. In DNA, the CDR3 is TGCGCCAGCAGCAAGGACAGGGATAGGCCCCAGCATTTT. This codes for CASSKDRDRPQHF.